The rows below give T cell receptor beta chains drawn from one sample of a study of blood T cells in healthy people across ages. TCRdb re-called the 5' RACE reads through MiXCR, storing one row per CDR3 protein. Here the sample spans 1.4 million or so distinct CDR3 sequences, 42% being singletons. Sequencing used blood. The receptors here all came from a woman in her late teens or twenties in good health. The CDR3 runs from the conserved cysteine through the conserved F or W. A D gene is named only where the DNA matches it firmly. A row's size may be missing; if present it is once, few, many or a size class.

D	J	size	V	CDR3	DNA
-	TRBJ2-3	-	TRBV7-8	CASSLAPGRGVDTQYF	TGTGCCAGCAGCTTAGCGCCCGGAAGAGGGGTAGATACGCAGTATTTT
TRBD1	TRBJ2-1	-	TRBV7-9	CACSSREGTGTYNEQFF	TGTGCCTGCAGCTCTAGAGAGGGGACAGGCACCTACAATGAGCAGTTCTTC
-	TRBJ1-6	-	TRBV4-1	CARSPREDSPLHF	TGCGCCCGCAGCCCCCGAGAGGATTCACCCCTCCACTTT
TRBD1	TRBJ2-7	-	TRBV28	CASSLSLQGSSYEQYF	TGTGCCAGCAGTTTATCCTTACAGGGGTCTAGCTACGAGCAGTACTTC
TRBD1	TRBJ2-5	-	TRBV6-5	CASSYFGTGGYQETQYF	TGTGCCAGCAGTTACTTTGGGACAGGGGGTTACCAAGAGACCCAGTACTTC
-	TRBJ1-5	-	TRBV6-1	CASSPQGFGQPQHF	TGTGCCAGCAGTCCCCAGGGGTTCGGCCAGCCCCAGCATTTT
-	TRBJ1-1	few	TRBV6-5	CASSWAPNTEAFF	TGTGCCAGCAGTTGGGCCCCGAACACTGAAGCTTTCTTT
TRBD2	TRBJ2-1	-	TRBV11-2	CASSLDLRLAGSAYNEQFF	TGTGCCAGCAGCTTAGACCTACGACTAGCGGGATCGGCATACAATGAGCAGTTCTTC
-	TRBJ2-1	few	TRBV20-1	CSAGTWVSNEQFF	TGCAGTGCTGGGACTTGGGTCTCCAATGAGCAGTTCTTC
-	TRBJ1-5	-	TRBV7-2	CASSSTRRGVGNQPQHF	TGTGCCAGCAGCTCGACCCGCAGGGGTGTTGGCAATCAGCCCCAGCATTTT
-	TRBJ2-4	-	TRBV2	CASSELGENIQYF	TGTGCCAGCAGTGAATTGGGGGAGAACATTCAGTACTTC
-	TRBJ2-1	-	TRBV7-3	CASSLTYHGEQFF	TGTGCCAGCAGCTTAACGTATCACGGAGAGCAGTTCTTC
-	TRBJ1-5	many	TRBV12-3/TRBV12-4	CASSQGSNQPQHF	TGTGCCAGCAGTCAGGGCAGCAATCAGCCCCAGCATTTT
TRBD1	TRBJ2-7	few	TRBV7-8	CASSNMDRMQGEQYF	TGTGCCAGCAGCAATATGGACAGGATGCAGGGAGAGCAGTACTTC
TRBD2	TRBJ2-3	few	TRBV27	CASSSSGLAVTDTQYF	TGTGCCAGCAGTTCCTCGGGACTAGCGGTTACAGATACGCAGTATTTT
-	TRBJ1-2	-	TRBV12-3/TRBV12-4	CASSLGGAFRGYTF	TGTGCCAGCAGTTTAGGGGGGGCTTTCCGTGGCTACACCTTC
TRBD1	TRBJ1-1	-	TRBV4-1	CASSPIPDREYMNTEAFF	TGCGCCAGCAGCCCCATCCCGGACAGGGAGTACATGAACACTGAAGCTTTCTTT
-	TRBJ2-2	-	TRBV29-1	CIGRESNTGELFF	TGCATCGGCCGGGAGTCGAACACCGGGGAGCTGTTTTTT
TRBD2	TRBJ2-3	-	TRBV7-2	CASSLEGTSGGNTQYF	TGTGCCAGCAGCTTAGAGGGGACTAGCGGGGGGAATACGCAGTATTTT
-	TRBJ2-1	-	TRBV4-3	CASSQHAVGAYNEQFF	TGCGCCAGCAGCCAACATGCGGTTGGCGCCTACAATGAGCAGTTCTTC
-	TRBJ2-3	many	TRBV28	CASSSQLSPTSTDTQYF	TGTGCCAGCAGTTCACAGCTCTCACCGACAAGCACAGATACGCAGTATTTT
-	TRBJ2-1	-	TRBV7-9	CASSRIDSYNEQFF	TGTGCCAGCAGCCGGATAGACTCCTACAATGAGCAGTTCTTC
-	TRBJ2-5	-	TRBV6-2/TRBV6-3	CASSYTLETQYF	TGTGCCAGCAGTTACACGTTAGAGACCCAGTACTTC
-	TRBJ1-2	once	TRBV7-9	CASTFSGDLYGYTF	TGTGCCAGCACCTTCTCGGGGGACCTCTATGGCTACACCTTC
-	TRBJ2-6	few	TRBV6-5	CASSYSHNSGANVLTF	TGTGCCAGCAGTTACTCCCACAACTCTGGGGCCAACGTCCTGACTTTC
TRBD1	TRBJ1-4	-	TRBV7-3	CASSLSGDSNEKLFF	TGTGCCAGCAGCTTATCGGGGGACAGCAATGAAAAACTGTTTTTT
-	TRBJ2-2	-	TRBV30	CAWSAVMNTGELFF	TGTGCCTGGAGCGCAGTGATGAACACCGGGGAGCTGTTTTTT
-	TRBJ1-1	-	TRBV29-1	CSVEDWQGIEAFF	TGCAGCGTTGAAGATTGGCAGGGGATTGAAGCTTTCTTT
TRBD1	TRBJ1-2	-	TRBV4-3	CASSQEDRGSFYGYTF	TGCGCCAGCAGCCAAGAGGACAGGGGGAGTTTCTATGGCTACACCTTC
TRBD2	TRBJ2-7	-	TRBV13	CASSLGLAGLEHEQYF	TGTGCCAGCAGCTTAGGATTAGCGGGTTTGGAACACGAGCAGTACTTC
-	TRBJ2-4	few	TRBV29-1	CSVELLAAELAKNIQYF	TGCAGCGTTGAATTGCTAGCAGCAGAGTTAGCCAAAAACATTCAGTACTTC